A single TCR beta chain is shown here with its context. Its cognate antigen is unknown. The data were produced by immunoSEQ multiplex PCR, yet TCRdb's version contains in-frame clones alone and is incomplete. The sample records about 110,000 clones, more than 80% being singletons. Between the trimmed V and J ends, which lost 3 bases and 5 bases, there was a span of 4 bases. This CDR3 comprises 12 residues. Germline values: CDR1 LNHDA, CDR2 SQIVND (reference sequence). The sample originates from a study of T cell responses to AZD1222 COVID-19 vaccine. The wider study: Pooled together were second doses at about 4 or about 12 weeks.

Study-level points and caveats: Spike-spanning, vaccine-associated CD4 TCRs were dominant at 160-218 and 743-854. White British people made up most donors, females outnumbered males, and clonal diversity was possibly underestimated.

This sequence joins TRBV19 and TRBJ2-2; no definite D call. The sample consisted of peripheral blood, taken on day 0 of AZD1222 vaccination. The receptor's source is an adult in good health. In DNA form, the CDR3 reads TGTGCCAGTAGTATCCGGACCGGGGAGCTGTTTTTT. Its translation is CASSIRTGELFF.